The 14 T cell receptor beta chains below come from one sample, sequenced in a study of blood T cell repertoires in COVID-19. Sequencing used immunoSEQ multiplex PCR; TCRdb keeps in-frame clones, though not all of them. The sample records 180,000 or so clones, 70% to 90% being singletons. Sequencing was performed on peripheral blood. These receptors were taken from a man in his forties or fifties who had recovered from COVID-19.

The count of this clone is one. This chain links TRBV20-1 with TRBJ2-1, with D unresolved. The V end lost 6 bases, the J end lost 10 bases, and 10 bases lay between the germline ends. This CDR3 contains 10 residues. Germline V CDR1 and CDR2: DFQATT, SNEGSKA (reference sequence). The CDR3 nucleotides are TGCAGTGCGTATAAGACAGAGCAGTTCTTC. It encodes CSAYKTEQFF.

The chain is built from TRBV29-1 and TRBJ2-7; the D gene is possibly TRBD1 (6 bases). CDR3 size: 12 residues. Germline CDR1 and CDR2: SQVTM and ANQGSEA. Deletions cut 6 bases from V and 9 bases from J, with 18 bases between. The CDR3 DNA is TGCAGCGTGGGGGACACAGATAACCGGCAGTACTTC. This translates into CSVGDTDNRQYF.

V usage is TRBV18 and J usage is TRBJ2-7; perhaps TRBD1 as D (6 bases). CDR1 is KGHSH and CDR2 is LQKENI in the germline V gene. V was clipped by 5 bases and J by 0 bases, with 8 bases between them. This CDR3 spans 13 amino acids. As DNA, the CDR3 is TGTGCCAGCTCAGAACAGGGCTCCTACGAGCAGTACTTC. Translated: CASSEQGSYEQYF.

This clone showed up just once. The V and J genes are TRBV2 and TRBJ2-1; 11 positions match TRBD1. V trimming: 9 bases; J trimming: 2 bases; junction bases outside the gene matches: 6. Per the germline V gene, CDR1 is SNHLY and CDR2 is FYNNEI. This CDR3 has 15 residues. The CDR3, as DNA: TGTGCCAGTATCCCGGGACAGGGGGCCTACAATGAGCAGTTCTTC. This sequence encodes CASIPGQGAYNEQFF. Full variable domain (rest looked up from reference TRBV2 and TRBJ2-1): EPEVTQTPSHQVTQMGQEVILRCVPISNHLYFYWYRQILGQKVEFLVSFYNNEISEKSEIFDDQFSVERPDGSNFTLKIRSTKLEDSAMYFCASIPGQGAYNEQFFGPGTRLTVL.

The chain has TRBV2 and TRBJ2-3; the match to TRBD2 covers 13 bases. Trimming cost V 6 bases and J 0 bases; bases outside gene matches: 9. Germline assignment: CDR1 SNHLY and CDR2 FYNNEI. The CDR3 loop spans 18 amino acids. The CDR3 is CASRWGLAGRTSTDTQYF. CDR3 nucleotide sequence: TGTGCCAGCAGGTGGGGACTAGCGGGACGGACTAGCACAGATACGCAGTATTTT.

This rearrangement joins TRBV6-2 or TRBV6-3 to TRBJ2-7; 9 nucleotides agree with TRBD2. This CDR3 has 15 residues. Trimming removed 0 bases from V and 0 bases from J; junction bases left unmatched: 0. Germline-derived CDR1 and CDR2 are MNHEY and SVGEGT. The CDR3 nucleotides read TGTGCCAGCAGTTACTCTAGCGGGAGCTCCTACGAGCAGTACTTC. This gives the protein CASSYSSGSSYEQYF.

The chain links TRBV10-3 to TRBJ2-7; weak D call: TRBD2 (6 bases). From germline, CDR1 is ENHRY and CDR2 SYGVKD. There are 18 residues in the CDR3. With 8 bases removed from V and 0 bases from J, the gap between germline ends came to 26 bases. Written as DNA, the CDR3 is TGTGCCATCGGGTCTTCCGCCCTTTCGGGGGAGAGCTCCTACGAGCAGTACTTC. It codes for CAIGSSALSGESSYEQYF.

For this clone: An end of the junction differs from the germline gene, which may be a read error. The V and J genes are TRBV11-2 and TRBJ2-2, with TRBD2 identical over 7 bases. The CDR3 sequence is 15 residues long. Germline V gene lookup returns CDR1 SGHAT and CDR2 FQNNGV. This CDR3 reads CASSRAGVNSGELFF. CDR3 nucleotides: TGTGCCAGCAGTCGGGCGGGAGTGAACTCCGGGGAGCTGTTTTTT.

The chain joins TRBV15 to TRBJ2-1, with D perhaps matching TRBD1 (5 bases). V lost 3 bases, J lost 10 bases, and 10 bases lay in between. The CDR3 runs to 12 residues. Per germline, CDR1 LNHNV and CDR2 YYDKDF (reference sequence). The CDR3 DNA is TGTGCCACCAGCAGGGGGCAGGAAGAGCAGTTCTTC. Translated, it gives CATSRGQEEQFF. The full variable domain, its missing parts supplied by reference TRBV15 and TRBJ2-1, is DAMVIQNPRYQVTQFGKPVTLSCSQTLNHNVMYWYQQKSSQAPKLLFHYYDKDFNNEADTPDNFQSRRPNTSFCFLDIRSPGLGDTAMYLCATSRGQEEQFFGPGTRLTVL.

The rearrangement uses TRBV19 and TRBJ2-1, with 7 nucleotides matching TRBD2. This CDR3 spans 11 amino acids. Germline V gives CDR1 LNHDA, CDR2 SQIVND (reference sequence). J gave up 8 bases and V 8 bases, and 3 bases lay outside the gene matches. DNA of the CDR3: TGTGCCAGTGGGGGGGTCTATGAGCAGTTCTTC. This translates into CASGGVYEQFF.

The chain is built from TRBV3-1 (or the pseudogene TRBV3-2) and TRBJ1-2; D gene uncertain. Germline CDR1 LGHDT, CDR2 YNNKEL (reference sequence). CDR3 length: 14 amino acids. V was shortened by 1 base and J by 6 bases, with 12 bases between the two germline ends. CDR3 in amino acids: CASSQVRGSDGYTF. The CDR3 bases are TGTGCCAGCAGCCAAGTGCGGGGTTCGGATGGCTACACCTTC.

This clone showed up just a few times. The chain couples TRBV27 to TRBJ1-2, with D maybe TRBD1 (5 bases). Germline lookup yields CDR1 MNHEY and CDR2 SMNVEV (reference sequence). This CDR3 comprises 13 residues. V lost 0 bases to trimming and J lost 8 bases, with 10 bases between them. The CDR3 DNA follows: TGTGCCAGCAGTTTATCGTGGGGGGTAGGCTACACCTTC. As protein: CASSLSWGVGYTF.

This CDR3 is CASKDASGRPQFF. Written as DNA, the CDR3 is TGTGCCAGCAAGGATGCTAGCGGGAGACCCCAGTTCTTC. V and J are TRBV27 and TRBJ2-1; 10 bases map to TRBD2. CDR1 and CDR2 from the germline V gene are MNHEY and SMNVEV (reference sequence). The CDR3 is 13 residues long. The trim removed 7 bases at V and 13 bases at J, leaving 10 bases unmatched.

A remark on this clone: One end of the junction does not line up with germline, which may come from a read error. This chain links TRBV28 with TRBJ1-1; D gene ambiguous. The CDR3 length is 16 residues. Germline V gene lookup returns CDR1 MDHEN and CDR2 SYDVKM. CDR3 amino acids: CASSSPLRVGNPEAFF. DNA of the CDR3: TGTGCCAGCAGTTCACCTCTGCGGGTGGGGAACCCTGAAGCTTTCTTT.